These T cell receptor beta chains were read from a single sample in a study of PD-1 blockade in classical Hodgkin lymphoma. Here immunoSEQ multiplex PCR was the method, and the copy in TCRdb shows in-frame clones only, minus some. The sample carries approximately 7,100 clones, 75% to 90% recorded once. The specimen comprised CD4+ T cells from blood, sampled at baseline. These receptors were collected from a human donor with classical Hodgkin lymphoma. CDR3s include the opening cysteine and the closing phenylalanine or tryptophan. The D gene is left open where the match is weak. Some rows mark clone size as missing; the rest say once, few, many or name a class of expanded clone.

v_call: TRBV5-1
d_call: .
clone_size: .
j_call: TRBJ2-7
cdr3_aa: CASGPTVGPSGEQYF
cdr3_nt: TGCGCCAGCGGCCCCACGGTAGGACCTTCGGGTGAGCAGTACTTC

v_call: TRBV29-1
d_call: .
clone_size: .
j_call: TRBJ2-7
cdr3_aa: CSVDPGGLYEQYF
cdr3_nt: TGCAGCGTTGATCCCGGGGGACTTTACGAGCAGTACTTC

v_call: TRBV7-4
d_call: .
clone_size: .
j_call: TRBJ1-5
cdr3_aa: CASSFLPYSNQPQHF
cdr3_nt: TGTGCCAGCAGCTTCTTACCCTATAGCAATCAGCCCCAGCATTTT

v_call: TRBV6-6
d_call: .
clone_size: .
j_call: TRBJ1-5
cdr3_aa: CASSFTSSNQPQHF
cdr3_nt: TGTGCCAGCAGCTTTACAAGTAGCAATCAGCCCCAGCATTTT

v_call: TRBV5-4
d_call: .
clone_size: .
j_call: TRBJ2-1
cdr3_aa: CASRGGAKDAYNEQFF
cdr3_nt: TGTGCCAGCAGGGGGGGGGCAAAAGATGCCTACAATGAGCAGTTCTTC

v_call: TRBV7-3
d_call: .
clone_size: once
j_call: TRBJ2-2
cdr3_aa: CASSLRTTGELFF
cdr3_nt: TGTGCCAGCAGCTTACGTACAACCGGGGAGCTGTTTTTT

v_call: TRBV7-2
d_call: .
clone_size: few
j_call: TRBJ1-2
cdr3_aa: CASSFSGANYGYTF
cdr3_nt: TGTGCCAGCAGCTTCTCAGGGGCTAACTATGGCTACACCTTC

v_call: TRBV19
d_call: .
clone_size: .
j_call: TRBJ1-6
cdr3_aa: CASSGSSGTNSPLHF
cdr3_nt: TGTGCCAGTAGTGGGAGTTCGGGGACTAATTCACCCCTCCACTTT

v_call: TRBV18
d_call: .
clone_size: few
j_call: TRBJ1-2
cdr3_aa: CASSLEETVGYGYTF
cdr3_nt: TGTGCCAGCTCACTAGAGGAGACAGTCGGGTATGGCTACACCTTC

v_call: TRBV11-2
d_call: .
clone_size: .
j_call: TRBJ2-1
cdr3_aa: CASIRRAGEDNEQFF
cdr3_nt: TGTGCCAGCATCCGAAGGGCAGGGGAAGACAATGAGCAGTTCTTC

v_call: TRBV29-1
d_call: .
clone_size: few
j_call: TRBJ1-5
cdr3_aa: CSVLLGRGGFNQPQHF
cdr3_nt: TGCAGCGTCCTGTTGGGCCGTGGAGGCTTCAATCAGCCCCAGCATTTT

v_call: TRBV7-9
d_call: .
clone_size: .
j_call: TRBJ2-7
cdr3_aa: CASSFGGREQYF
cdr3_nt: TGTGCCAGCAGCTTTGGGGGGCGCGAGCAGTACTTC

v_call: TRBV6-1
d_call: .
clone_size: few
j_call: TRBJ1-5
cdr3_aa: CASRGQPYQPQHF
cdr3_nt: TGTGCCAGCAGGGGGCAGCCTTATCAGCCCCAGCATTTT

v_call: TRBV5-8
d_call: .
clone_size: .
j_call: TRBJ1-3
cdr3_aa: CASSPRPGNTIYF
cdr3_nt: TGTGCCAGCAGCCCCCGCCCAGGAAACACCATATATTTT

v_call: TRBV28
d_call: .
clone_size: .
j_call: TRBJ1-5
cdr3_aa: CATTPPGQGSNQPQHF
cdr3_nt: TGTGCCACCACCCCACCCGGCCAGGGGAGCAATCAGCCCCAGCATTTT

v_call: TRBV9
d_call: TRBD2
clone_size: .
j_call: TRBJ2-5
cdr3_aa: CASSRSGRALQETQYF
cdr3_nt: TGTGCCAGCAGCCGTAGCGGGAGGGCCCTCCAAGAGACCCAGTACTTC

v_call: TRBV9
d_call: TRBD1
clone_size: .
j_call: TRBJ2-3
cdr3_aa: CASSVGSGGVNTQYF
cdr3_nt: TGTGCCAGCAGCGTAGGTTCAGGGGGCGTAAATACGCAGTATTTT

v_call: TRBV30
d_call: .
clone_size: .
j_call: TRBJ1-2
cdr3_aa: CAWSVLTGYGYTF
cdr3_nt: TGTGCCTGGAGTGTACTCACAGGGTACGGCTACACCTTC

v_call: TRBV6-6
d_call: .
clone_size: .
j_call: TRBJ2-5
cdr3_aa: CASSQHRDLKETQYF
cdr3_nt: TGTGCCAGCAGCCAACACCGGGACCTTAAAGAGACCCAGTACTTC

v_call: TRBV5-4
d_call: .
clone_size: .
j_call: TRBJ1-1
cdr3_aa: CASSLVDRMNTEAFF
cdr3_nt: TGTGCCAGCAGCTTAGTTGACAGGATGAACACTGAAGCTTTCTTT

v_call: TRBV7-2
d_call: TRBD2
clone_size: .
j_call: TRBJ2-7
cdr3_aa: CASSFGGGSYEQYF
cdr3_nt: TGTGCCAGCAGCTTTGGGGGAGGGTCCTACGAGCAGTACTTC

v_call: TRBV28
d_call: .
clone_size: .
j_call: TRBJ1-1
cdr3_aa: CASSLRTGKYTEAFF
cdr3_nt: TGTGCCAGCAGTTTAAGAACCGGTAAATACACTGAAGCTTTCTTT

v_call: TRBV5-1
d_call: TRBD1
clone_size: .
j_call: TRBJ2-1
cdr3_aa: CASSLEISGGEQFF
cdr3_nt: TGCGCCAGCAGCTTGGAAATTTCAGGGGGCGAGCAGTTCTTC

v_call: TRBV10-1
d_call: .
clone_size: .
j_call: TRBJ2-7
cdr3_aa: CASSVNRNGLEQYF
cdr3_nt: TGCGCCAGCAGTGTTAACAGAAATGGTCTTGAGCAGTACTTC

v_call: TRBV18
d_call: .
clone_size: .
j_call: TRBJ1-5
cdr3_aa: CASSPTPMGQPQHF
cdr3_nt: TGTGCCAGCTCACCAACACCGATGGGACAGCCCCAGCATTTT

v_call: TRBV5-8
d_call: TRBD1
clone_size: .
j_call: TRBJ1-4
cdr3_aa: CASSSRRGQRNEKLFF
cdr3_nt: TGTGCCAGCAGCTCCCGCCGGGGACAGAGAAATGAAAAACTGTTTTTT

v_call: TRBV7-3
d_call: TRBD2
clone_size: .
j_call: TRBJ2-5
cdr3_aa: CASSLTGTSGGRETQYF
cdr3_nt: TGTGCCAGCAGCTTAACAGGGACTAGCGGGGGGCGGGAGACCCAGTACTTC

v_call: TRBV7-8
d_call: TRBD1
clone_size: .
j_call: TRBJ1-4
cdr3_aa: CASSTGVEKLFF
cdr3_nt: TGTGCCAGCAGCACAGGGGTTGAAAAACTGTTTTTT

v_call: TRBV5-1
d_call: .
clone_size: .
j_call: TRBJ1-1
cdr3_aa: CASRLKGNTEAFF
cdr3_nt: TGCGCCAGCAGGCTTAAAGGAAACACTGAAGCTTTCTTT

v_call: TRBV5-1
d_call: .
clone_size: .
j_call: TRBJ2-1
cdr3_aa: CASSLDTSSYNEQFF
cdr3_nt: TGCGCCAGCAGCTTAGACACGAGCTCCTACAATGAGCAGTTCTTC

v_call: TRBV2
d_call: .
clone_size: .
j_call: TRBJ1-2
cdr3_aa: CASSENYGYTF
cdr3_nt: TGTGCCAGCAGTGAGAACTATGGCTACACCTTC

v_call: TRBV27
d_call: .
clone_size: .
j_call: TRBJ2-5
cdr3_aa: CASSLWNRQETQYF
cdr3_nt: TGTGCCAGCAGTTTATGGAACAGGCAAGAGACCCAGTACTTC

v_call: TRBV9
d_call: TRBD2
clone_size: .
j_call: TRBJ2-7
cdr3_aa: CASSSQGVAGGPSYEQYF
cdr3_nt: TGTGCCAGCAGCTCACAGGGGGTAGCGGGAGGGCCCTCCTACGAGCAGTACTTC

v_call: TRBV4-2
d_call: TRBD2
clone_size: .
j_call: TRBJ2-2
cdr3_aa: CASSPGLAGEGGELFF
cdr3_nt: TGTGCCAGCAGCCCTGGACTAGCGGGAGAAGGGGGGGAGCTGTTTTTT

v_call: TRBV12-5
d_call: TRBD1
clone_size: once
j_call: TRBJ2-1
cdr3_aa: CASGLVPTGGVSYNEQFF
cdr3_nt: TGTGCTAGTGGTTTGGTACCCACAGGGGGCGTTTCCTACAATGAGCAGTTCTTC

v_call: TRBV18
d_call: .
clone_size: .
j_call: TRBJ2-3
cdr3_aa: CASSSLDQDTQYF
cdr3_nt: TGTGCCAGCTCATCATTGGACCAAGATACGCAGTATTTT

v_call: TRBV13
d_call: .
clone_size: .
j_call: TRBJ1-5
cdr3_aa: CASSYRRDQPQHF
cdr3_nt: TGTGCCAGCAGCTATAGGAGGGATCAGCCCCAGCATTTT

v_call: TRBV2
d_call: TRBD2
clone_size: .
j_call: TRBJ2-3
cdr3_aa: CASALAGVTDTQYF
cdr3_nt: TGTGCCAGCGCGCTAGCGGGAGTCACAGATACGCAGTATTTT

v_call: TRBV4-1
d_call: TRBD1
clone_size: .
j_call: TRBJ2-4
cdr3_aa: CASSQETIKQGNKNIQYF
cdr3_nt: TGCGCCAGCAGCCAAGAAACGATTAAACAGGGGAACAAAAACATTCAGTACTTC